The T cell receptor beta chain described here comes from a study of CD8 T cells in ankylosing spondylitis. Findings and limits, study-wide: Characteristic, it appeared, of ankylosing spondylitis blood was a TCR beta motif of fewer than 10 highly homologous variants. Within matched ankylosing spondylitis synovial fluid, disease-linked clones were reportedly significantly enriched.

This clonotype was observed at least ten times. No antigen is known for it. Quantitative 5'-RACE was performed with molecular barcodes, and it yielded the TCR beta libraries. TCRdb independently ran MiXCR on the 5' RACE reads; one entry per CDR3 protein. The table has about 210,000 distinct CDR3 sequences, roughly 6.6% seen once. The sequenced sample was blood, either unsorted or a sorted T cell fraction (not recorded which). This clonotype was sampled from a male donor with ankylosing spondylitis.

CDR3 in amino acids: CASSSPSSYNEQFF. The DNA of the CDR3 is TGTGCCAGCAGTTCCCCGAGCTCCTACAATGAGCAGTTCTTC. The J gene is TRBJ2-1, the V gene TRBV12-3 or TRBV12-4; D is unresolved. The CDR3 loop spans 14 amino acids. Deletions cut 4 bases from V and 0 bases from J, with 7 bases between.